This passage covers 17 T cell receptor beta chains from one sample sequenced in a study of T cells after yellow fever vaccination. TCRdb re-analysed the 5' RACE reads in MiXCR, keeping a single row per CDR3 protein. The table has 350,000 to 550,000 distinct CDR3 sequences, roughly 20% seen once; the top ten hold roughly a sixth. The sequencing here drew on PBMCs, taken before the yellow fever booster vaccination. The source of these receptors is a man aged 18 to 30 who received the YFV17D yellow fever vaccine.

This clonotype was detected ten times or more. The genes are TRBV20-1 and TRBJ2-7; tentatively, D is TRBD2 (6 bases). Trimming took 4 bases from V and 4 from J, leaving 14 bases between them. The CDR3 is made up of 13 amino acids. Germline CDR1 is DFQATT and CDR2 is SNEGSKA (reference sequence). The CDR3 region is CSAILANRYEQYF. In DNA, the CDR3 is TGCAGTGCTATTCTAGCGAATCGGTACGAGCAGTACTTC.

The chain has TRBV5-1 and TRBJ2-3, with D perhaps TRBD1 or TRBD2 (6 bases each). Germline lookup yields CDR1 SGHRS and CDR2 YFSETQ. The CDR3 loop spans 15 amino acids. V shed 0 bases and J shed 6 bases, with 14 bases lying between them. CDR3 in amino acids: CASSLAVGGWDTQYF. The CDR3 DNA sequence: TGCGCCAGCAGCTTGGCCGTGGGGGGCTGGGATACGCAGTATTTT.

This clonotype was seen a few times. The CDR3 is CASSLGPSGRDNEQFF. The CDR3 bases are TGTGCCAGCAGCTTAGGCCCTAGCGGGCGGGACAATGAGCAGTTCTTC. The chain joins TRBV7-6 to TRBJ2-1; 8 bases match TRBD2. V trimming: 1 base; J trimming: 5 bases; junction bases outside the gene matches: 7. The CDR3 is 16 amino acids. Germline V gene data show CDR1 as SGHVS and CDR2 as FNYEAQ.

This clonotype was detected a few times. J is TRBJ1-5 and V is TRBV7-2, with D uncertain. The germline V gene encodes CDR1 SGHTA and CDR2 FQGNSA. CDR3 length: 16 residues. Trimming pared 2 bases from V and 0 bases from J, leaving 11 bases between. The CDR3 spells CASSLMRSSSNQPQHF. CDR3 DNA: TGTGCCAGCAGCTTAATGCGAAGTTCTAGCAATCAGCCCCAGCATTTT. Supplemented by reference TRBV7-2 and TRBJ1-5, the full variable domain reads GAGVSQSPSNKVTEKGKDVELRCDPISGHTALYWYRQSLGQGLEFLIYFQGNSAPDKSGLPSDRFSAERTGGSVSTLTIQRTQQEDSAVYLCASSLMRSSSNQPQHFGDGTRLSIL.

The chain carries TRBV7-2 and TRBJ2-1; D perhaps matches TRBD2 (5 bases). The CDR3 extends over 17 amino acids. Trimming cost V 5 bases and J 5 bases, with 22 bases left between them. In germline, CDR1 is SGHTA, CDR2 FQGNSA. CDR3 DNA sequence: TGTGCCAGCAGCACCCGCTTTGCGTACCGGGGAAACAATGAGCAGTTCTTC. This sequence encodes CASSTRFAYRGNNEQFF. Full variable domain (outside the CDR3, taken from reference TRBV7-2 and TRBJ2-1): GAGVSQSPSNKVTEKGKDVELRCDPISGHTALYWYRQSLGQGLEFLIYFQGNSAPDKSGLPSDRFSAERTGGSVSTLTIQRTQQEDSAVYLCASSTRFAYRGNNEQFFGPGTRLTVL.

This clonotype was counted a few times. The CDR3 protein is CASSQAGGAGGEQFF. The CDR3 nucleotides read TGTGCCAGCAGCCAGGCAGGGGGGGCCGGGGGTGAGCAGTTCTTC. V usage is TRBV4-2 and J usage is TRBJ2-1; the D gene could be TRBD1 or TRBD2 (7 bases each). This CDR3 is 15 amino acids long. Trimming cost V 3 bases and J 9 bases, with 18 bases left between them. Germline assignment: CDR1 LGHNA and CDR2 YNFKEQ.

The chain couples TRBV20-1 to TRBJ2-5; 12 bases match TRBD1. V lost 1 base, J lost 2 bases, and 5 bases stayed unmatched. The CDR3 runs 16 residues. In germline, CDR1 is DFQATT, CDR2 SNEGSKA (reference sequence). CDR3 protein: CSARGGQGAWQETQYF. CDR3 DNA sequence: TGCAGTGCTAGAGGGGGACAGGGGGCTTGGCAAGAGACCCAGTACTTC.

This clonotype was detected a few times. The J gene is TRBJ2-1, the V gene TRBV4-3, with unresolved D. The V gene lost 5 bases and the J gene lost 7 bases, with 12 bases spanning the gap. CDR3 size: 13 residues. Germline V gene data show CDR1 as LGHNA and CDR2 as YSLEER. The CDR3, as DNA: TGCGCCAGCAGCACGTCTAGGCGGAATGAGCAGTTCTTC. As protein: CASSTSRRNEQFF.

The table lists this clonotype with a few counts. V is TRBV12-3 or TRBV12-4 and J is TRBJ2-2, with D hard to call. This CDR3 contains 15 residues. Trimming took 1 base from V and 6 from J, leaving 12 bases between them. The CDR3 reads CASSLGPIGAGELFF. As DNA, the CDR3 is TGTGCCAGCAGTTTAGGACCGATAGGCGCCGGGGAGCTGTTTTTT.

The chain links TRBV7-2 to TRBJ1-1, with TRBD1 as a possible D gene (6 bases). CDR1 is SGHTA, CDR2 FQGNSA, per germline. The CDR3 is 14 residues long. Trimming stripped 5 bases from V and 3 bases from J, with 13 bases between. This chain's CDR3 is CASSPDSDHTEAFF. DNA for the CDR3: TGTGCCAGCAGCCCGGACAGTGACCACACTGAAGCTTTCTTT.

This clonotype has more than one count but fewer than ten. The V call is TRBV27, the J call TRBJ1-2; the D gene is possibly TRBD1 (6 bases). The germline V and J ends were trimmed by 5 bases and 0 bases, with 13 bases remaining between them. Germline CDR1 reads MNHEY; CDR2 reads SMNVEV (reference sequence). There are 15 residues in the CDR3. The CDR3 DNA follows: TGTGCCAGCAGTCCGAGGGGGGGCGCTAACTATGGCTACACCTTC. Its translation: CASSPRGGANYGYTF.

This clonotype was counted at least ten times. The chain uses TRBV6-1 and TRBJ1-1; possible D gene TRBD1, 6 bases. This CDR3 has 14 residues. Trimming shortened V by 7 bases and J by 1 base, and 13 bases separated the two germline ends. The V gene's germline CDR1 is MNHNS and CDR2 SASEGT. The CDR3 sequence is CASIYRVTNTEAFF. The CDR3 DNA reads TGTGCCAGCATCTACAGGGTAACGAACACTGAAGCTTTCTTT.

This rearrangement joins TRBV6-5 to TRBJ1-2; D is uncertain. V lost 6 bases, J lost 2 bases, and 10 bases lay in between. This CDR3 is 13 amino acids long. Looked up from germline, CDR1 is MNHEY and CDR2 is SVGAGI. The CDR3 loop is CASRMDLNYGYTF. The CDR3, as DNA: TGTGCCAGCAGGATGGACCTGAACTATGGCTACACCTTC.

This clonotype was counted many times. V is TRBV7-9 and J is TRBJ2-5; D not certain. The CDR3 totals 13 residues. The V gene's germline CDR1 is SEHNR and CDR2 FQNEAQ (reference sequence). Trimming removed 3 bases from V and 1 base from J, with 6 bases in between. The chain's CDR3 is CASSFNPQETQYF. The CDR3 coding sequence is TGTGCCAGCAGCTTTAATCCCCAAGAGACCCAGTACTTC.

The chain recombines TRBV6-2 or TRBV6-3 with TRBJ1-5; 10 positions agree with TRBD1. CDR1 and CDR2 (germline): MNHEY, SVGEGT. This CDR3 comprises 14 residues. The V gene end was trimmed by 7 bases and the J gene end by 5 bases; junction bases not matched to a gene: 5. The CDR3 coding sequence is TGTGCCAGCATGGACAGGGGGTATGATCAGCCCCAGCATTTT. Its translation is CASMDRGYDQPQHF.

This sequence joins TRBV9 and TRBJ1-6; perhaps TRBD1 as D (5 bases). This CDR3 comprises 14 residues. Germline CDR1 reads SGDLS; CDR2 reads YYNGEE. V was clipped by 3 bases and J by 7 bases, with 11 bases between them. Here the CDR3 DNA reads TGTGCCAGCAGCGCCAGGGTAGACAATTCACCCCTCCACTTT. Protein product: CASSARVDNSPLHF.

This clonotype turned up a few times. The chain employs TRBV7-2 and TRBJ1-4; the match to TRBD1 covers 9 bases. The CDR3 is 16 amino acids. The V gene end was trimmed by 1 base and the J gene end by 5 bases; junction bases not matched to a gene: 5. Germline assignment: CDR1 SGHTA and CDR2 FQGNSA. The CDR3 sequence: CASSLVWGTGNEKLFF. CDR3 nucleotide sequence: TGTGCCAGCAGCTTAGTTTGGGGGACAGGGAATGAAAAACTGTTTTTT.